This paragraph reports one T cell receptor (beta chain). What antigen it recognizes has not been identified. One base away there is no much larger clone; base qualities are not given. TCRbeta CDR3 regions were amplified from genomic DNA by means of the immunoSEQ Assay, a bias-controlled multiplex PCR. The study's processing was this. Nucleated cell counts per sample were estimated from amplification of reference gene primers within the assay. To quantify the absolute abundance of each unique TCRbeta CDR3 rearrangement, sequence reads were collapsed and filtered. For each sample, productive Simpson clonality was calculated by taking the square root of Simpson's diversity index across productive rearrangements. TCRdb took this table from immuneACCESS and kept in-frame rearrangements with V and J called. Such tables lack part of the clones; where checked against another copy, unresolved V genes explain under half of the gap, and the rest is unexplained. D and trimming come from the DNA, and the V and J calls and clone size come from that table. For this sample there are 85,000 to 100,000 clones; roughly 85% appear just once. The ten biggest clones cover around 19% of the sample.

This entry belongs to a study of blood T cell repertoires in COVID-19 (dated by TCRdb to 2018 to 2021). For context, the study as a whole: Samples from collaborators originated in the United States, Italy and Spain and spanned both the acute and convalescent phases of COVID-19. The prospective study material was composed of cDNA or gDNA derived from T cells, B-cell-depleted T cells, or PBMCs. Subjects who had been exposed to COVID-19, were actively infected with it, or had recovered from it provided the deeply sampled blood TCRbeta repertoires that made up the dataset. The repertoires were made available in a free public database intended to serve as a resource for research on the immune response to SARS-CoV-2. Samples were obtained from the ongoing ImmuneRACE study (first 160 participants) and from some 1,200 subjects provided by 6 global collaborators. Nearly every sample came with metadata listing a de-identified subject ID, COVID-19 status, age in years and sex. Where HLA class I and class II types were available, the types were taken from metadata supplied by the sample provider, not from assay-based typing.

The CDR3 contains 11 residues, cysteine and phenylalanine counted. Only the CDR3 DNA is retained, 33 bases long and in frame from the first base. V is pared back by 8 bases and J by 5 bases, with 9 bases lying between the germline termini. Via the germline V gene (reference sequence), CDR1 is DFQATT and CDR2 SNEGSKA. Study-wide findings and limitations: Clinical and demographic metadata were provided uncurated, with the amount varying by source and participant.

At one collaborating source in Seattle, patients were enrolled during active infection and were followed longitudinally through the course of disease. The collaborating institutions used their own protocols to collect whole blood in K2EDTA tubes. For TCRbeta analysis, collaborators shipped samples in one of three forms: frozen whole blood, isolated PBMCs, or DNA extracted from either of those sample types. Sequenced input: peripheral blood. Recombination linked TRBV20-1 to TRBJ1-4; TRBD1 is a weak D gene call, 5 bases matching. The clonotype originates from a woman aged 55-70 years with COVID-19, enrolled during active disease. The encoded CDR3 is CSLGGNEKLFF. The sequenced DNA is TGCAGTCTTGGGGGGAATGAAAAACTGTTTTTT.